This T cell receptor beta chain comes out of a study of radiotherapy plus CTLA-4 blockade in lung cancer. The CDR3 is 20 amino acids. V shed 3 bases, J shed 8 bases, and the junction held 20 bases outside the gene matches. Germline V gene lookup returns CDR1 SGHDN and CDR2 FVKESK. TCRdb keeps only in-frame clones here, not all; method: immunoSEQ multiplex PCR. Among approximately 99,000 clones listed, 85% to 90% were seen once. In chemo-refractory metastatic non-small-cell lung cancer, patients got ipilimumab CTLA-4 blockade together with focal radiation. The V call is TRBV14, the J call TRBJ2-2; 11 bases are shared with TRBD2. The sequencing used peripheral blood, collected from a patient treated with radiotherapy plus ipilimumab. The TCR originated in a human donor with non-small cell lung cancer that progressed on radiotherapy plus ipilimumab. The CDR3 is CASSHGLAGGLRWTPGELFF. The CDR3 DNA is TGTGCCAGCAGCCATGGGCTAGCGGGAGGCTTACGGTGGACACCGGGGGAGCTGTTTTTT. Based on the CDR3 plus reference TRBV14 and TRBJ2-2, the full variable domain is EAGVTQFPSHSVIEKGQTVTLRCDPISGHDNLYWYRRVMGKEIKFLLHFVKESKQDESGMPNNRFLAERTGGTYSTLKVQPAELEDSGVYFCASSHGLAGGLRWTPGELFFGEGSRLTVL.